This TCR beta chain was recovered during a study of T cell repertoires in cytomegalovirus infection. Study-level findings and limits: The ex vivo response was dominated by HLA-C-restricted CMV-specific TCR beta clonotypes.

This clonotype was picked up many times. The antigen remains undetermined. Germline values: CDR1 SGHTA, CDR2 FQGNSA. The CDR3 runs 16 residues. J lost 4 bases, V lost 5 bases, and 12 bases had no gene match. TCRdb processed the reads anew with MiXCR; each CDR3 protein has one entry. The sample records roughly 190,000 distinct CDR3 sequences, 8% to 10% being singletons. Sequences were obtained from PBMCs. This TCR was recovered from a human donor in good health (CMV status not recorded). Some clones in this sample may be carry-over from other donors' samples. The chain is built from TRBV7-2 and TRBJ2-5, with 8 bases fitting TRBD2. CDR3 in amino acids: CASSPPAAGVGETQYF. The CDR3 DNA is TGTGCCAGCAGCCCCCCAGCAGCGGGAGTAGGAGAGACCCAGTACTTC.